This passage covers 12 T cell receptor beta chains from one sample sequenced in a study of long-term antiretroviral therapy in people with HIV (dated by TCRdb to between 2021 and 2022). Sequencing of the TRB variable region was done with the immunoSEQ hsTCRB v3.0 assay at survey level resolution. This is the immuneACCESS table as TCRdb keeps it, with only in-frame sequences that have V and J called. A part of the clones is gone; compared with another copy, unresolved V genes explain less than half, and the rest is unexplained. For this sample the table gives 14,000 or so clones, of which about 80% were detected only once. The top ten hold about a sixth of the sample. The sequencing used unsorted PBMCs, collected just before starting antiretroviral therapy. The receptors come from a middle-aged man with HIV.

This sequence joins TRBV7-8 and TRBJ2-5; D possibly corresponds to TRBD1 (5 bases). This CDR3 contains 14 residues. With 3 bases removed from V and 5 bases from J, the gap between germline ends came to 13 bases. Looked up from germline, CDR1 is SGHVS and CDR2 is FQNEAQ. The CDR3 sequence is CASSFSQGAETQYF. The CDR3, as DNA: TGTGCCAGCAGCTTCTCGCAAGGGGCTGAGACCCAGTACTTC.

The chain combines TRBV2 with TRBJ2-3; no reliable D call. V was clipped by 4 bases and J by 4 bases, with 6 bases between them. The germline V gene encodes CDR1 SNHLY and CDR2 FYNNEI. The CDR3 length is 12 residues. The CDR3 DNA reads TGTGCCAGCAGTGTGGGTCCAGATACGCAGTATTTT. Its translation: CASSVGPDTQYF.

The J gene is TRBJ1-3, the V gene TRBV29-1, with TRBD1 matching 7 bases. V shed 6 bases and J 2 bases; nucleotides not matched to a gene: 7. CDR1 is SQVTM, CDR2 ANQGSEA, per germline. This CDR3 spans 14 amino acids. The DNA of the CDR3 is TGCAGCGTACTTCGGACAGGAGCTGGAAACACCATATATTTT. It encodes CSVLRTGAGNTIYF. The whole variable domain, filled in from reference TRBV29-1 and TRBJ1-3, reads SAVISQKPSRDICQRGTSLTIQCQVDSQVTMMFWYRQQPGQSLTLIATANQGSEATYESGFVIDKFPISRPNLTFSTLTVSNMSPEDSSIYLCSVLRTGAGNTIYFGEGSWLTVV.

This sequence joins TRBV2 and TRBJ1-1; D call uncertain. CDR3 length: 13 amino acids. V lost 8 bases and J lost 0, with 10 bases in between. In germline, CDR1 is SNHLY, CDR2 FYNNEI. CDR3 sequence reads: CASRKVLNTEAFF. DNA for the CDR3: TGTGCCAGCCGGAAGGTGTTGAACACTGAAGCTTTCTTT.

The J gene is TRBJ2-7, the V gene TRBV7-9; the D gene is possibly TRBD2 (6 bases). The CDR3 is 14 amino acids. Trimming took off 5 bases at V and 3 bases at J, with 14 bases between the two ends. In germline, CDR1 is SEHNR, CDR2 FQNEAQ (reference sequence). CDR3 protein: CASSQDPGVYEQYF. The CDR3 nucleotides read TGTGCCAGCAGCCAGGACCCGGGGGTCTACGAGCAGTACTTC.

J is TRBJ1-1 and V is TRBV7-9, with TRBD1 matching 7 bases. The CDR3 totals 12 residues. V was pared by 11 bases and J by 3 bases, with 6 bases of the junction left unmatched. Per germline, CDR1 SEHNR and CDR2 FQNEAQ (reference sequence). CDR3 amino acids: CAGDRVDTEAFF. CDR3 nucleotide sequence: TGTGCCGGAGACAGGGTTGACACTGAAGCTTTCTTT.

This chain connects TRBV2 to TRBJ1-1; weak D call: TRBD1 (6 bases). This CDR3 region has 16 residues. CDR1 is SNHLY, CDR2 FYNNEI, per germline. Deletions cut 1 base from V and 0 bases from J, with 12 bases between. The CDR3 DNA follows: TGTGCCAGCAGTGAAGGGCAGGGGTATTTGAACACTGAAGCTTTCTTT. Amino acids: CASSEGQGYLNTEAFF.

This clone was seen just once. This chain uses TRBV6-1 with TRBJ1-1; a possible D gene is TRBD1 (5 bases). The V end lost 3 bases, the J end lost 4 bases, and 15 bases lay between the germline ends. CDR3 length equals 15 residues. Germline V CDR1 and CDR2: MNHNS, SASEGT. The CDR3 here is CASSDKRGGSTEAFF. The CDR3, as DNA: TGTGCCAGCAGTGATAAGAGGGGTGGCTCCACTGAAGCTTTCTTT.

The CDR3 loop is CASSLSPKGAEYF. Written as DNA, the CDR3 is TGTGCCAGCAGCTTATCCCCAAAGGGGGCGGAATATTTT. This chain connects TRBV11-2 to TRBJ2-3; 7 bases match TRBD1. CDR3 length: 13 amino acids. Germline values: CDR1 SGHAT, CDR2 FQNNGV. The V and J ends lost 2 bases and 15 bases, in that order; junction bases with no gene match: 11.

As DNA, the CDR3 is TGTGCCAGTCAGCTTTATGGCTACACCTTC. Residues: CASQLYGYTF. V is TRBV2 and J is TRBJ1-2, with D uncertain. The V gene's germline CDR1 is SNHLY and CDR2 FYNNEI. The CDR3 runs 10 residues. Trimming cost V 9 bases and J 5 bases, with 7 bases left between them.

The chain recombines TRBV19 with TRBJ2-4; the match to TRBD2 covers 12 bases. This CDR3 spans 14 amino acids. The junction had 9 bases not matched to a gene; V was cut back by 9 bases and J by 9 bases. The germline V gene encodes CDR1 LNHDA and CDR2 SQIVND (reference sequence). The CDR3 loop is CARDPGLAGCIQYF. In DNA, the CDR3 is TGTGCCAGAGACCCCGGACTAGCGGGATGCATTCAGTACTTC.

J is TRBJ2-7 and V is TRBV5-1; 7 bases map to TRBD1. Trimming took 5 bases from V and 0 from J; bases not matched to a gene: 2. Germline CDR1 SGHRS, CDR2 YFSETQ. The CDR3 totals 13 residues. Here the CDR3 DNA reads TGCGCCAGCAGGACAGGGCACTCCTACGAGCAGTACTTC. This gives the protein CASRTGHSYEQYF. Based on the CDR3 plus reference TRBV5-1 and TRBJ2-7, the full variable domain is KAGVTQTPRYLIKTRGQQVTLSCSPISGHRSVSWYQQTPGQGLQFLFEYFSETQRNKGNFPGRFSGRQFSNSRSEMNVSTLELGDSALYLCASRTGHSYEQYFGPGTRLTVT.